This T cell receptor beta chain was captured in a study of T cell repertoires in cytomegalovirus infection. Study in general: Signatures in public TCR beta sequences pointed to both CMV infection and matching HLA type. General observations from the study: Within the response measured ex vivo, HLA-C-restricted CMV-specific TCR beta clonotypes were dominant.

The germline V gene encodes CDR1 LGHNA and CDR2 YSLEER. The CDR3 sequence is 14 residues long. Trimming cost V 2 bases and J 6 bases, with 12 bases left between them. One entry per CDR3 protein results from TCRdb running MiXCR on the reads. This sample yields 150,000 to 200,000 distinct CDR3 sequences, of which around 20% are seen a single time; 2.9% belongs to the top ten. Comment on this clonotype: What it binds is not known.

J is TRBJ2-3 and V is TRBV4-3; D remains ambiguous. This TCR was sampled from a human donor in good health (CMV status not recorded). Some clones in this sample may be carry-over from other donors' samples. The sequencing sample was made of PBMCs. The CDR3 region is CASSQFSERDTQYF. CDR3 in DNA: TGCGCCAGCAGCCAATTTTCAGAGAGGGATACGCAGTATTTT.